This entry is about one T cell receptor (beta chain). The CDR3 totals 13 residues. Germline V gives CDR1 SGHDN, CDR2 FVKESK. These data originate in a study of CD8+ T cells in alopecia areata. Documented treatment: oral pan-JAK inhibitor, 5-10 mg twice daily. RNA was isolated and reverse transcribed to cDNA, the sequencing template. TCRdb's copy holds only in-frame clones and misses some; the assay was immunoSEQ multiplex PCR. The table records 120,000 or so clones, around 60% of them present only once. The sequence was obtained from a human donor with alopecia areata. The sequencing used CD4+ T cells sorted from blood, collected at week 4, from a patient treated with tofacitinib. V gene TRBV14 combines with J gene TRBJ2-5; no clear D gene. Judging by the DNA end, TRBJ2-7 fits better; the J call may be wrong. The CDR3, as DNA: TGTGCCAGCAGCCAACTTGGTGTGTACGAGCAGTACTTC. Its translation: CASSQLGVYEQYF.